This T cell receptor (beta chain) was obtained from a study of graft-versus-host responses after intestinal transplantation. Overall study: Each transplant was multivisceral, liver-intestinal, or isolated intestinal. Following induction with anti-thymocyte globulin, all recipients were given tacrolimus and steroids for about 3 years. Study-wide points: GvH clones surfaced in recipient marrow, some emerging earlier in ileum or blood.

In the case of this clone: What it binds is not known.

Clones were read by immunoSEQ multiplex PCR, and TCRdb kept only the in-frame ones, dropping some. The sample holds nearly 95,000 clones, about 92% seen once. The V gene end was trimmed by 6 bases and the J gene end by 3 bases; junction bases not matched to a gene: 8. The germline CDR1 and CDR2 sequences are SSHAT and FNYEAQ (reference sequence). The CDR3 runs to 14 residues. This specimen consisted of unstimulated CD8+ T cells sorted from spleen or lymph node cells, obtained before intestinal transplant. This clonotype originated in a human donor who received an intestinal transplant. This chain uses TRBV7-7 with TRBJ2-7; TRBD1 matches 7 bases. The CDR3 coding sequence is TGTGCCAGCAGTTTTACGACAGGGCTCTACGAGCAGTACTTC. Its protein is CASSFTTGLYEQYF.